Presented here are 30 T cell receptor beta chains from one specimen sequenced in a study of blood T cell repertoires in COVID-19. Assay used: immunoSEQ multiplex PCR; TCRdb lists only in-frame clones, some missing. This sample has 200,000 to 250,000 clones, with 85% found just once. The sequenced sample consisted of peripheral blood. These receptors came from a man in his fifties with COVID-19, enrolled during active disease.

This chain's CDR3 is CASSNPGRGETQYF. The CDR3 region has the DNA TGTGCCAGCAGCAACCCGGGGCGGGGAGAGACCCAGTACTTC. The chain joins TRBV3-1 (or the pseudogene TRBV3-2) to TRBJ2-5; tentative D call: TRBD2 (6 bases). The V end lost 5 bases, the J end lost 4 bases, and 14 bases lay between the germline ends. The CDR3 runs to 14 residues. CDR1 and CDR2 from the germline V gene are LGHDT and YNNKEL (reference sequence).

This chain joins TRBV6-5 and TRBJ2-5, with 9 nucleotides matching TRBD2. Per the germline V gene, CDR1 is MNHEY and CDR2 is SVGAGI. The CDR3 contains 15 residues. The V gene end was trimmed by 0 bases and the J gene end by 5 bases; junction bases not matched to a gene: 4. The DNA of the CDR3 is TGTGCCAGCAGTTACTCGAATAGCGGGGGTGAGACCCAGTACTTC. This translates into CASSYSNSGGETQYF.

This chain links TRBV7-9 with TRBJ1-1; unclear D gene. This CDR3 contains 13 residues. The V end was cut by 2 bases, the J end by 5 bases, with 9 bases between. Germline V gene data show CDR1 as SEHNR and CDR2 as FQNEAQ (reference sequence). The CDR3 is CASSLISLTEAFF. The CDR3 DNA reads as TGTGCCAGCAGCTTAATCTCTCTGACTGAAGCTTTCTTT.

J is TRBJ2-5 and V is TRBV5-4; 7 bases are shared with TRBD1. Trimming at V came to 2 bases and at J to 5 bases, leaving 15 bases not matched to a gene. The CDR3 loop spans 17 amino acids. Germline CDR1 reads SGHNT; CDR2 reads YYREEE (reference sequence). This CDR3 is CASSFRVWTGDLETQYF. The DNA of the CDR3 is TGTGCCAGCAGCTTTAGGGTATGGACAGGCGACTTGGAGACCCAGTACTTC.

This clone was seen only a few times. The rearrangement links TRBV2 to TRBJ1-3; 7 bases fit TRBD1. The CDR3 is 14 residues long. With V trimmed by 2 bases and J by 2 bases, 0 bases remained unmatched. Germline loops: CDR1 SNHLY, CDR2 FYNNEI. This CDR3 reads CASSEQGAGNTIYF. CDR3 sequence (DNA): TGTGCCAGCAGTGAACAGGGGGCTGGAAACACCATATATTTT.

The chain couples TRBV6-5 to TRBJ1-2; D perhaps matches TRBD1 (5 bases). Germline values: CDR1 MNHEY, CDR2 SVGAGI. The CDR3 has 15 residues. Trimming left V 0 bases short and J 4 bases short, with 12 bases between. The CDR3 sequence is CASSYSGGVSYGYTF. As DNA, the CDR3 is TGTGCCAGCAGTTACTCGGGGGGAGTAAGCTATGGCTACACCTTC.

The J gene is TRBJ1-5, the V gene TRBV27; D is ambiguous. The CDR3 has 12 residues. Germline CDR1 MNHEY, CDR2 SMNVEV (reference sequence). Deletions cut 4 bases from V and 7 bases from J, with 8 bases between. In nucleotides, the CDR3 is TGTGCCAGCAGTTCGGGGTTCCAGCCCCAGCATTTT. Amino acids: CASSSGFQPQHF.

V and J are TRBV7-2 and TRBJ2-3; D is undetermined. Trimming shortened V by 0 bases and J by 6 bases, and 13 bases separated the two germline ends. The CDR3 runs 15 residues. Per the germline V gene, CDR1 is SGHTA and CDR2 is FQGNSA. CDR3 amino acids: CASSLASLMRDTQYF. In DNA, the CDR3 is TGTGCCAGCAGCTTAGCGAGCCTAATGCGGGATACGCAGTATTTT.

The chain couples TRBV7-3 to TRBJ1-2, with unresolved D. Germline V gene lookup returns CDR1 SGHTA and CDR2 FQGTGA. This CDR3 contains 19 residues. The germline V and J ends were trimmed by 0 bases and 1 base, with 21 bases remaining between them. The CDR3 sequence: CASSLTSANNSPRNYGYTF. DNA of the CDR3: TGTGCCAGCAGCTTAACCTCAGCCAACAATAGCCCCCGTAACTATGGCTACACCTTC.

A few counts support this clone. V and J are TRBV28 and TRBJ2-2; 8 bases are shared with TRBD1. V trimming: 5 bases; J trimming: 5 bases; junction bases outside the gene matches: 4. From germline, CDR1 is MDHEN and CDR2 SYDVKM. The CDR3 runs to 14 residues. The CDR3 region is CASSRTGSTGELFF. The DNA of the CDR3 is TGTGCCAGCAGTCGGACAGGGTCGACCGGGGAGCTGTTTTTT.

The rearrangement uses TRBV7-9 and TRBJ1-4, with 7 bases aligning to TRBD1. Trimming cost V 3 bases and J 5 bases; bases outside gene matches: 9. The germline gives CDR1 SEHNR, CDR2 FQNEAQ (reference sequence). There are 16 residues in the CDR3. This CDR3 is CASSLGTAPRNEKLFF. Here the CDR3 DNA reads TGTGCCAGCAGCTTGGGGACAGCACCTAGGAATGAAAAACTGTTTTTT.

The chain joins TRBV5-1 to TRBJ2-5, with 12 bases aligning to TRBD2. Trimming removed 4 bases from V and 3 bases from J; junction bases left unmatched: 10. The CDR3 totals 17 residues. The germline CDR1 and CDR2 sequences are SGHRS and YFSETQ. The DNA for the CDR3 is TGCGCCAGCAGCCCGCCGACTAGCGGGGGCTTAGAAGAGACCCAGTACTTC. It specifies CASSPPTSGGLEETQYF.

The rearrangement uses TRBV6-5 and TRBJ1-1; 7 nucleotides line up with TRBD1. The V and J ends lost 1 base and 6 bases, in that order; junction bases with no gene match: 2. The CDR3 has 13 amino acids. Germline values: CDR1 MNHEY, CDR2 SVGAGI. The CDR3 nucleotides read TGTGCCAGCAGTTACTACGACAGGGCTGAAGCTTTCTTT. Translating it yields CASSYYDRAEAFF.

CDR3 residues: CASSWKDSTGELFF. In DNA form, the CDR3 reads TGCGCCAGCAGCTGGAAGGACAGTACCGGGGAGCTGTTTTTT. The J gene is TRBJ2-2, the V gene TRBV5-1; TRBD1 might be the D (6 bases). Germline V gene lookup returns CDR1 SGHRS and CDR2 YFSETQ. Trimming left V 3 bases short and J 5 bases short, with 11 bases between. CDR3 length: 14 residues.

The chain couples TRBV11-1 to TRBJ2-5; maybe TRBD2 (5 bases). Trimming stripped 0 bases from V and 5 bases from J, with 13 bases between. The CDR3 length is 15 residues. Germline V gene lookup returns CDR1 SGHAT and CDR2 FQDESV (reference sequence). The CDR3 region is CASSLAIAGAETQYF. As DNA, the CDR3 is TGTGCCAGCAGCTTAGCGATTGCGGGTGCGGAGACCCAGTACTTC.

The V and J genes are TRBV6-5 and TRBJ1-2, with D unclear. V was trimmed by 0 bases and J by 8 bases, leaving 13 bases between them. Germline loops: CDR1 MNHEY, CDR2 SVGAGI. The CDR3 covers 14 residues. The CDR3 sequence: CASSYSSGFGGYTF. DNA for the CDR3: TGTGCCAGCAGTTACTCATCGGGGTTCGGCGGCTACACCTTC.

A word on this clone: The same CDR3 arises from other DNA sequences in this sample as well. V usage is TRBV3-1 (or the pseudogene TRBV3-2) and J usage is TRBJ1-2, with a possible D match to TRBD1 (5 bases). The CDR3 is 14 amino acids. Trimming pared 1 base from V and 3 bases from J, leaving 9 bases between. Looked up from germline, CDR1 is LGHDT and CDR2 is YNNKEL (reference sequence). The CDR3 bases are TGTGCCAGCAGCCAAGGCCAGGGCCACTATGGCTACACCTTC. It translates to CASSQGQGHYGYTF.

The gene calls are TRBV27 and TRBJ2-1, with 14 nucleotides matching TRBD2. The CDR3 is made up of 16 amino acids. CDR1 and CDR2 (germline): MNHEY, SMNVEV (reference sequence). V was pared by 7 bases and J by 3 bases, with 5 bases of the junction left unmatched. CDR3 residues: CASNRLAGGVYNEQFF. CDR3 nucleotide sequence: TGTGCCAGCAACAGACTAGCGGGGGGGGTCTACAATGAGCAGTTCTTC.

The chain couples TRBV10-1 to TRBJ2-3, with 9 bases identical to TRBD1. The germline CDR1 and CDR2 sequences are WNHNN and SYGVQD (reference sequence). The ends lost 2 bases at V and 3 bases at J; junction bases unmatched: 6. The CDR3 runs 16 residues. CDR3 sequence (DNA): TGCGCCAGCAGTGAGCTGGCGGACAGGGGTACAGATACGCAGTATTTT. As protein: CASSELADRGTDTQYF.

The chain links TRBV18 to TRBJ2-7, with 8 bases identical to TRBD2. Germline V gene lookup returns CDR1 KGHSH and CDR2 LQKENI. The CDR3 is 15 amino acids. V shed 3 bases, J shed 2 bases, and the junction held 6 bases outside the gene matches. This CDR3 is CASSPGLAGPYEQYF. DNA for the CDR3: TGTGCCAGCTCACCCGGGTTAGCGGGACCCTACGAGCAGTACTTC.

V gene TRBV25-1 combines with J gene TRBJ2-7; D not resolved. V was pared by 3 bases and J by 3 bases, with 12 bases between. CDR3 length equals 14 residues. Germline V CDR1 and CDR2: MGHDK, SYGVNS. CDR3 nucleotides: TGTGCCAGCAGTGATCGGCTAGAAATCTACGAGCAGTACTTC. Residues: CASSDRLEIYEQYF.

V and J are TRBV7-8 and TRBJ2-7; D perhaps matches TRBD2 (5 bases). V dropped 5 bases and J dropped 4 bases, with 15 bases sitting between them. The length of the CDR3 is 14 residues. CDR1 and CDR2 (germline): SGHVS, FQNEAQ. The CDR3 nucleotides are TGTGCCAGCAGCCCAAGAGCGGAGGCATACGAGCAGTACTTC. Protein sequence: CASSPRAEAYEQYF.

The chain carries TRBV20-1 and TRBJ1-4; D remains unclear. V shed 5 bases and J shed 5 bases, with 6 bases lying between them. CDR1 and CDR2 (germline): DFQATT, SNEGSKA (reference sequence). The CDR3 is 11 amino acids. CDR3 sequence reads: CSAGVNEKLFF. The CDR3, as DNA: TGCAGTGCTGGAGTAAATGAAAAACTGTTTTTT.

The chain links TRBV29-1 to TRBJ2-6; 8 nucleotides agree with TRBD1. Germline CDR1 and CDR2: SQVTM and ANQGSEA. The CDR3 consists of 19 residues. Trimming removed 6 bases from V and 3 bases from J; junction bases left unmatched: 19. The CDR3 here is CSVQNRRAGGAYGANVLTF. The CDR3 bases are TGCAGCGTCCAGAATCGCAGGGCAGGGGGCGCGTATGGGGCCAACGTCCTGACTTTC.

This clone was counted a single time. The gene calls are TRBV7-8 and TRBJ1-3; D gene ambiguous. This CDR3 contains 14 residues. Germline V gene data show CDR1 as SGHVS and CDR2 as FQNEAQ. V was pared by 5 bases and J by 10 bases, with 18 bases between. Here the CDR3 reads CASSRELLETTIYF. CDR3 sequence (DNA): TGTGCCAGCAGCCGGGAGCTTTTGGAAACAACCATATATTTT.

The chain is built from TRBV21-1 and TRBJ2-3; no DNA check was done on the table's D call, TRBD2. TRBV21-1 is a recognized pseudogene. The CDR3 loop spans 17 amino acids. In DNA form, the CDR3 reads TGTGCCAGCAGCAAAGCCCAGCGGGGGGTGGGCACAGATACGCAGTATTTT. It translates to CASSKAQRGVGTDTQYF.

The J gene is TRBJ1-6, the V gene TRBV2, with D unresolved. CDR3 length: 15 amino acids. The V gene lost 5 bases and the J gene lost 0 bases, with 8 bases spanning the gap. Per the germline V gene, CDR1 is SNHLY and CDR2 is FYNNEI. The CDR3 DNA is TGTGCCAGCAGTAGCCTTAGCTCCTATAATTCACCCCTCCACTTT. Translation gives CASSSLSSYNSPLHF.

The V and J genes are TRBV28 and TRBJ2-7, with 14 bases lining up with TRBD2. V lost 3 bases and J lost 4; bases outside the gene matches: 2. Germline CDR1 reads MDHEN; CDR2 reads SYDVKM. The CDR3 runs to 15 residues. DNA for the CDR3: TGTGCCAGCAGTTTTAGGACTAGCGGGGGGTACGAGCAGTACTTC. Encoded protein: CASSFRTSGGYEQYF.

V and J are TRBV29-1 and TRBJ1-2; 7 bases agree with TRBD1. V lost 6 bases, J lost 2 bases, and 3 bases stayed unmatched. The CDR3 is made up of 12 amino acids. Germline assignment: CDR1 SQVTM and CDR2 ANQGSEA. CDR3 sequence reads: CSVGGQNYGYTF. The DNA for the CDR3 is TGCAGCGTGGGGGGACAGAACTATGGCTACACCTTC.

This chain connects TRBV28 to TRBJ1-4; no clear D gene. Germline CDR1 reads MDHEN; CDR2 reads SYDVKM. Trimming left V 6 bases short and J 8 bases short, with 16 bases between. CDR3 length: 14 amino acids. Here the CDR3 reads CASRDRLVREKLFF. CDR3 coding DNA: TGTGCCAGCAGGGATAGACTCGTCCGGGAAAAACTGTTTTTT.